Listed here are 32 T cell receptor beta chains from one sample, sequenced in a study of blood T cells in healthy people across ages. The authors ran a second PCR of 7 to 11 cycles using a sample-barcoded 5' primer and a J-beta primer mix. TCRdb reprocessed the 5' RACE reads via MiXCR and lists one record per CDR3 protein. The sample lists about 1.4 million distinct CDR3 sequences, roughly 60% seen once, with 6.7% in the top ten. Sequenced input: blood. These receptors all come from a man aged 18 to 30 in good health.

CDR3 sequence: CAISQGGTEAFF. The CDR3 DNA sequence: TGTGCCATCAGTCAGGGGGGCACTGAAGCTTTCTTT. V is TRBV10-3 and J is TRBJ1-1, with 7 bases that match TRBD1. This CDR3 region has 12 residues. The germline V gene has CDR1 ENHRY and CDR2 SYGVKD. With 5 bases clipped from V and 4 bases from J, the junction kept 1 base outside the gene matches.

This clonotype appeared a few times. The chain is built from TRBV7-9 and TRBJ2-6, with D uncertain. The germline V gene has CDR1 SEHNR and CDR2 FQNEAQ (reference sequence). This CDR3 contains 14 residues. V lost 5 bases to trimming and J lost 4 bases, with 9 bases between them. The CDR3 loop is CASSKSEGANVLTF. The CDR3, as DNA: TGTGCCAGCAGCAAATCAGAGGGGGCCAACGTCCTGACTTTC.

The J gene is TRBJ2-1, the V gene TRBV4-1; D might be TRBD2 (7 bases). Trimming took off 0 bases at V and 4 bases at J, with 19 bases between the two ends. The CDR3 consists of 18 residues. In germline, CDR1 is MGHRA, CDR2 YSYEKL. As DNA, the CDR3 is TGCGCCAGCAGCCAAGAAAGGCATGGGGGGGCCCTATACAATGAGCAGTTCTTC. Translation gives CASSQERHGGALYNEQFF.

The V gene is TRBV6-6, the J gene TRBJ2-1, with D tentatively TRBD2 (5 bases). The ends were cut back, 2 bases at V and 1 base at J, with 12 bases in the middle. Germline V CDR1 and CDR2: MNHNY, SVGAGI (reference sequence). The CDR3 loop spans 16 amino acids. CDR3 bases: TGTGCCAGCAGTTACGGCGGGTTAGGATCCTACAATGAGCAGTTCTTC. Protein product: CASSYGGLGSYNEQFF.

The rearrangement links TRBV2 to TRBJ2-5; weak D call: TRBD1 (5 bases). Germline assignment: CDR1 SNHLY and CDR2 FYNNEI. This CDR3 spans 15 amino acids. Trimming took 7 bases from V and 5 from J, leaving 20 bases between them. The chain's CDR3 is CASTLHGKGAETQYF. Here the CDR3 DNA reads TGTGCCAGCACCCTCCACGGCAAAGGGGCCGAGACCCAGTACTTC.

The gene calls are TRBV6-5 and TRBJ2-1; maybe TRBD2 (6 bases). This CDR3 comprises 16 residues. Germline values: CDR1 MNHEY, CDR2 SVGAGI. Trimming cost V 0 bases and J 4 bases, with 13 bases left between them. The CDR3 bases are TGTGCCAGCAGTTACTCGATGGTAGCGGAGTACAATGAGCAGTTCTTC. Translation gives CASSYSMVAEYNEQFF.

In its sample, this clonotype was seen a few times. CDR3 residues: CASFPSSGTHGEQYF. CDR3 in DNA: TGTGCCAGCTTCCCCTCAAGCGGGACGCACGGTGAGCAGTACTTC. The gene calls are TRBV18 and TRBJ2-7; 7 nucleotides line up with TRBD2. V gave up 7 bases and J gave up 7 bases; unmatched junction bases: 16. The CDR3 has 15 amino acids. The germline V gene encodes CDR1 KGHSH and CDR2 LQKENI.

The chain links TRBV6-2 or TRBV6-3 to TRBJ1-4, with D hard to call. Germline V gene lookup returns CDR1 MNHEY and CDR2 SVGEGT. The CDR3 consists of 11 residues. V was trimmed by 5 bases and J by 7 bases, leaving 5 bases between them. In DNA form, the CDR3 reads TGTGCCAGCAGTGCAAGTGAAAAACTGTTTTTT. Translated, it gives CASSASEKLFF.

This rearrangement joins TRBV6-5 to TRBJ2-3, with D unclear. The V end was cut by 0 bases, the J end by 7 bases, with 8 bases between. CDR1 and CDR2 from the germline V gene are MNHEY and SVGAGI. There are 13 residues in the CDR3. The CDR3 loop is CASSYSWANTQYF. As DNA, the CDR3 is TGTGCCAGCAGTTACTCCTGGGCGAATACGCAGTATTTT.

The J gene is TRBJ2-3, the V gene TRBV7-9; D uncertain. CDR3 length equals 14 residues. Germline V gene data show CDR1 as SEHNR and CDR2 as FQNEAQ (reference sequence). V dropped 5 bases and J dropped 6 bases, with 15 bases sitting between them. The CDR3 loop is CASSQAPGLDTQYF. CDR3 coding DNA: TGTGCCAGCAGCCAAGCCCCCGGGTTGGATACGCAGTATTTT.

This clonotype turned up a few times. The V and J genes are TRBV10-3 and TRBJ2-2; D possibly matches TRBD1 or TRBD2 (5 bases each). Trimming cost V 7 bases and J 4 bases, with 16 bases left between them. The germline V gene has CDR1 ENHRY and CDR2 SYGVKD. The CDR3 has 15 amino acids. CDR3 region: CAINNGVGATGELFF. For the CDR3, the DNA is TGTGCCATCAACAACGGTGTCGGGGCCACCGGGGAGCTGTTTTTT.

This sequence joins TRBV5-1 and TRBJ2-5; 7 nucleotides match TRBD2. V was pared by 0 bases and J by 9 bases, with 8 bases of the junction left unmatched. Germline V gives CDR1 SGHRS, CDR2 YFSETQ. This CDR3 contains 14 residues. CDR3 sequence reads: CASSLEVGDYPQYF. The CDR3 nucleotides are TGCGCCAGCAGCTTGGAGGTGGGGGACTATCCCCAGTACTTC.

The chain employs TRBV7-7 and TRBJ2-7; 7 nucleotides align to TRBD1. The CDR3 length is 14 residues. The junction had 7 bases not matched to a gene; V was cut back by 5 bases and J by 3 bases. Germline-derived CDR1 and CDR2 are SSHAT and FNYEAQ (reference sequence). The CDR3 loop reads CASSINRDSYEQYF. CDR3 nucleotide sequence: TGTGCCAGCAGCATAAACCGGGACAGCTACGAGCAGTACTTC.

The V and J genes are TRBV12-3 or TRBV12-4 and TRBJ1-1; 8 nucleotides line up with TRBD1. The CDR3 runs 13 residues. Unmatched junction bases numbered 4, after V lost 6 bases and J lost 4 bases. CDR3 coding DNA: TGTGCCAGCAGGCGTGACAGGGGCACTGAAGCTTTCTTT. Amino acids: CASRRDRGTEAFF.

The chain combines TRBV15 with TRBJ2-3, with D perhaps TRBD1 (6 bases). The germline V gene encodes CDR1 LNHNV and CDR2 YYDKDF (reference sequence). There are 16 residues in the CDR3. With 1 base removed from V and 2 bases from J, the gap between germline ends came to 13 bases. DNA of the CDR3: TGTGCCACCAGCAGAGCTTCAGGGGCCCTCACAGATACGCAGTATTTT. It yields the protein CATSRASGALTDTQYF.

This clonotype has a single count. CDR3: CASSLEDAGEINGAFF. For the CDR3, the DNA is TGCGCCAGCAGCTTGGAGGACGCTGGTGAGATAAACGGGGCTTTCTTT. V gene TRBV5-1 combines with J gene TRBJ1-1; no reliable D call. V gave up 0 bases and J gave up 11 bases, with 23 bases separating them. The CDR3 totals 16 residues. Germline lookup yields CDR1 SGHRS and CDR2 YFSETQ.

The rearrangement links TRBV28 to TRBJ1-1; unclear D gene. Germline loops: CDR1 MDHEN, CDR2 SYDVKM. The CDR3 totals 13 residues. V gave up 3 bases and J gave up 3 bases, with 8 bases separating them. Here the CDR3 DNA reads TGTGCCAGCAGTTTGGCCGTAGACACTGAAGCTTTCTTT. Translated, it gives CASSLAVDTEAFF.

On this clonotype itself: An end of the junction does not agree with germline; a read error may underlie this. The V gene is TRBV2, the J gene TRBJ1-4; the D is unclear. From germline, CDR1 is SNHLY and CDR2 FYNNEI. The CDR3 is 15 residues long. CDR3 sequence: CTSNEFLSINEKLFF. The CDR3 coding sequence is TGTACCAGCAACGAATTTCTATCTATTAATGAAAAACTGTTTTTT.

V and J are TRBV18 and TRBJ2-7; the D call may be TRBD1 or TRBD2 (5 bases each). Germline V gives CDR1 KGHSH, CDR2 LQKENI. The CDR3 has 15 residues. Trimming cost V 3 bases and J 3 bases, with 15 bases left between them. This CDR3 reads CASSPTWGTGYEQYF. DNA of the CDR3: TGTGCCAGCTCACCGACCTGGGGGACCGGCTACGAGCAGTACTTC.

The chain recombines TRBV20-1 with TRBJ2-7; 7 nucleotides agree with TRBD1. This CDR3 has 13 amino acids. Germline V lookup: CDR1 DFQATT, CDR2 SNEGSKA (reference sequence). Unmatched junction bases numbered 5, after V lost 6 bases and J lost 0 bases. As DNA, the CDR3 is TGCAGTGCCGCCAGGGGGAACTCCTACGAGCAGTACTTC. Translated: CSAARGNSYEQYF.

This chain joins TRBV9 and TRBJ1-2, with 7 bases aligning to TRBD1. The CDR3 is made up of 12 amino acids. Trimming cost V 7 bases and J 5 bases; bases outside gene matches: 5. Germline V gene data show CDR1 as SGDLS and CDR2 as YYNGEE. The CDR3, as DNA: TGTGCCAGCGCCGGACAGGCGTATGGCTACACCTTC. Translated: CASAGQAYGYTF.

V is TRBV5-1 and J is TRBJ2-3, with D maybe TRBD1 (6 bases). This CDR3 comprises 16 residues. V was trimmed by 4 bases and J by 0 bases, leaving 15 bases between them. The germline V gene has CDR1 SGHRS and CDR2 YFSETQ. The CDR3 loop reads CASSQGQSFSTDTQYF. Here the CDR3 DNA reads TGCGCCAGCAGCCAAGGACAGTCTTTTAGCACAGATACGCAGTATTTT.

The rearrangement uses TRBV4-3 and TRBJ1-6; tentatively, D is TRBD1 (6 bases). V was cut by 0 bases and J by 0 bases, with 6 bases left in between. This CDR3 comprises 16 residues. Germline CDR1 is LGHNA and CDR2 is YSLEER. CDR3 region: CASSQEDSSYNSPLHF. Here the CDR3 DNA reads TGCGCCAGCAGCCAAGAGGACAGCTCCTATAATTCACCCCTCCACTTT.

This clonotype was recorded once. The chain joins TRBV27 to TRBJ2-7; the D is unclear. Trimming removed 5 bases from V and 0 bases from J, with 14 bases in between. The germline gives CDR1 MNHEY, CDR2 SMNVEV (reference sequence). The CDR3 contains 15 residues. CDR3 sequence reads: CASSAGLPRSYEQYF. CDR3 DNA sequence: TGTGCCAGCAGTGCCGGGCTACCCCGCTCCTACGAGCAGTACTTC.

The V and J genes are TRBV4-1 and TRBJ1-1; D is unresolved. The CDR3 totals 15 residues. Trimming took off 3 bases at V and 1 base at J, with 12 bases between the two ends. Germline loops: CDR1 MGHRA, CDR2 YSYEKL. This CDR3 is CASSHSDGWNTEAFF. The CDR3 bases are TGCGCCAGCAGCCACTCGGACGGATGGAACACTGAAGCTTTCTTT.

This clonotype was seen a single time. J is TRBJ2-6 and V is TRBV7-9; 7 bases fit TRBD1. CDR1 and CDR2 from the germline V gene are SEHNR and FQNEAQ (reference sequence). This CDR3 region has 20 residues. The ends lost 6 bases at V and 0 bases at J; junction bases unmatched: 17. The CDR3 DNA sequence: TGTGCCAGCAGGCAGTGGGTACAGGGGAATAAAAACTCTGGGGCCAACGTCCTGACTTTC. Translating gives CASRQWVQGNKNSGANVLTF.

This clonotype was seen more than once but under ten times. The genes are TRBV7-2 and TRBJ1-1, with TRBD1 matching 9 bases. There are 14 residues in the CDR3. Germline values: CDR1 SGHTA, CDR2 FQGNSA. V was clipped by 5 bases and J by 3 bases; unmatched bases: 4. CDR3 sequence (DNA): TGTGCCAGCAGCCCCGACAGGGGGGACACTGAAGCTTTCTTT. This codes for CASSPDRGDTEAFF.

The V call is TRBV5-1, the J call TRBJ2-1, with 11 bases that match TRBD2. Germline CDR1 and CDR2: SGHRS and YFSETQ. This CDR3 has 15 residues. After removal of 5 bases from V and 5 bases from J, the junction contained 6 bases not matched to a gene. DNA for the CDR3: TGCGCCAGCAGTACCGGGACTAGCGGCCACAATGAGCAGTTCTTC. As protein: CASSTGTSGHNEQFF.

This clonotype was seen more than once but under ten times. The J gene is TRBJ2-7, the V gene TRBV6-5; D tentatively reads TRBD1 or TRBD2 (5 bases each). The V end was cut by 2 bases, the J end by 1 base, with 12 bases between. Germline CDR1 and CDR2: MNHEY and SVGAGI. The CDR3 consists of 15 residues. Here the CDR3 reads CASSYGGMGSYEQYF. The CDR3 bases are TGTGCCAGCAGTTACGGGGGTATGGGTTCCTACGAGCAGTACTTC.

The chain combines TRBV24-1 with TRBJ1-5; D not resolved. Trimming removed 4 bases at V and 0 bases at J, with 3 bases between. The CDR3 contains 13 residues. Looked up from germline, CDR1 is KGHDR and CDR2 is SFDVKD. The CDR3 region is CATSDNSNQPQHF. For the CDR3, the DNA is TGTGCCACCAGTGACAATAGCAATCAGCCCCAGCATTTT.

The CDR3 region is CAINDRGLNSPLHF. The CDR3 DNA sequence: TGTGCCATCAACGACAGGGGGCTTAATTCACCCCTCCACTTT. This chain joins TRBV10-3 and TRBJ1-6; 10 nucleotides line up with TRBD1. This CDR3 spans 14 amino acids. After removal of 7 bases from V and 6 bases from J, the junction contained 3 bases not matched to a gene. The V gene's germline CDR1 is ENHRY and CDR2 SYGVKD.

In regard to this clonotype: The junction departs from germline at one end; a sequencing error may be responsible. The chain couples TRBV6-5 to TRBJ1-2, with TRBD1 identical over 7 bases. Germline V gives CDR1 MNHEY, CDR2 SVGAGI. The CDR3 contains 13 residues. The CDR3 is CATQGGWSCGYTF. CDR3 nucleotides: TGCGCCACCCAAGGGGGCTGGAGCTGTGGCTACACCTTC.